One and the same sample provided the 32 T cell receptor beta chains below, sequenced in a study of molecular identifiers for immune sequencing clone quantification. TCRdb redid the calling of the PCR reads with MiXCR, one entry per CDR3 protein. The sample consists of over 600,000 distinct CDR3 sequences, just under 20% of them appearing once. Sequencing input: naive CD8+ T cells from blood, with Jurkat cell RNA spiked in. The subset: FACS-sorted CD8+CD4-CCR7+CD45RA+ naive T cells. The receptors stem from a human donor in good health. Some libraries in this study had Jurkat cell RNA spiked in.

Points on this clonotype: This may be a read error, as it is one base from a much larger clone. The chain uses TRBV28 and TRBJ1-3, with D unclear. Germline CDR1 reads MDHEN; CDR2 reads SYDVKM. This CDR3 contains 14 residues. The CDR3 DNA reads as TGTGCCAGCAGCCCCAGGACGCTTGGAAACACCATACATTTT. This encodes CASSPRTLGNTIHF.

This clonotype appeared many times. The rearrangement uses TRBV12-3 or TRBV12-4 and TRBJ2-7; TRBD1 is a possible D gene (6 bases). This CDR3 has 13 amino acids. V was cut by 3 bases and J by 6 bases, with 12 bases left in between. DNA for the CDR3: TGTGCCAGCAGTTTTACAGGGTACAGCGAGCAGTACTTC. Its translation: CASSFTGYSEQYF.

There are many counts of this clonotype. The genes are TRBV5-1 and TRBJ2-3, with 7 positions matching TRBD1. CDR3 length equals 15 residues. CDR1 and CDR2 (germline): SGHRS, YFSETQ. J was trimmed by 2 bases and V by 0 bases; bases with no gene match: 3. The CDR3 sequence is CASSLGQGFTDTQYF. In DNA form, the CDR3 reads TGCGCCAGCAGCTTGGGACAGGGTTTCACAGATACGCAGTATTTT.

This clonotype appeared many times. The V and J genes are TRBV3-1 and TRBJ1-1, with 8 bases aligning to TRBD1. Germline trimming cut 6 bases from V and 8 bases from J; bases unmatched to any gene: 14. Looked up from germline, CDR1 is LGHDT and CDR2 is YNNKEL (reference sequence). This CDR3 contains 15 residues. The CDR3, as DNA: TGTGCCAGCAGACCGGGAGAAGGGACAGGTTACGAAGCTTTCTTT. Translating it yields CASRPGEGTGYEAFF. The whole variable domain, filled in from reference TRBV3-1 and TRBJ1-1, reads DTAVSQTPKYLVTQMGNDKSIKCEQNLGHDTMYWYKQDSKKFLKIMFSYNNKELIINETVPNRFSPKSPDKAHLNLHINSLELGDSAVYFCASRPGEGTGYEAFFGQGTRLTVV.

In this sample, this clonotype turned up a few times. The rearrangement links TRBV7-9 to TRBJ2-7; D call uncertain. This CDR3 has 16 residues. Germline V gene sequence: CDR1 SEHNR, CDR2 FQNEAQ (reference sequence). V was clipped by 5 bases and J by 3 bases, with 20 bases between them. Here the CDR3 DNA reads TGTGCCAGCAGCCACTCCCGCTCCGAAACCTTCTACGAGCAGTACTTC. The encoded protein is CASSHSRSETFYEQYF. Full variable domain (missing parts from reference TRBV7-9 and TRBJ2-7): DTGVSQNPRHKITKRGQNVTFRCDPISEHNRLYWYRQTLGQGPEFLTYFQNEAQLEKSRLLSDRFSAERPKGSFSTLEIQRTEQGDSAMYLCASSHSRSETFYEQYFGPGTRLTVT.

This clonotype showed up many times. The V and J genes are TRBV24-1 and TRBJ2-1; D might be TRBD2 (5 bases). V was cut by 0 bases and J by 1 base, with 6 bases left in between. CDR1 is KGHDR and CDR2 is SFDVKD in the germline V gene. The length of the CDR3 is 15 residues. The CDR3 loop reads CATSDLRESYNEQFF. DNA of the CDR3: TGTGCCACCAGTGATTTGAGGGAGTCCTACAATGAGCAGTTCTTC.

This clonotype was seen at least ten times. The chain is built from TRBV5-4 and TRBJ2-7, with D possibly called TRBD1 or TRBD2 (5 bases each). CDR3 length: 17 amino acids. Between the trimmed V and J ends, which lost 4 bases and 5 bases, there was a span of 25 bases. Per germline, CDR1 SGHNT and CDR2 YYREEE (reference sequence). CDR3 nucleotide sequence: TGTGCCAGCAGCGCAAATTACGGGGCCCCGGAATGGGACGAGCAGTACTTC. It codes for CASSANYGAPEWDEQYF.

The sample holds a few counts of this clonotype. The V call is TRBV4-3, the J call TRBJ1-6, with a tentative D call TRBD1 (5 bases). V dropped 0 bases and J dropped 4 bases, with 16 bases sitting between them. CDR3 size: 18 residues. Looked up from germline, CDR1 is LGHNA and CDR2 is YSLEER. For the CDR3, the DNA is TGCGCCAGCAGCCAAGATCATGGCTTCGAGGGGTATAATTCACCCCTCCACTTT. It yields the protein CASSQDHGFEGYNSPLHF.

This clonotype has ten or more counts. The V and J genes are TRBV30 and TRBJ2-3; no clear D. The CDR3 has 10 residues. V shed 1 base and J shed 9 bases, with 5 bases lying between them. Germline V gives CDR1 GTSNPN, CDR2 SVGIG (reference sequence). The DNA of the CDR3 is TGTGCCTGGAGTGGAAAGACGCAGTATTTT. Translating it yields CAWSGKTQYF.

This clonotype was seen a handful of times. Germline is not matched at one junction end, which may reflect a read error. The CDR3 reads CASSFRGLNTEELFF. The CDR3 nucleotides read TGTGCCAGCAGTTTTCGGGGACTCAACACCGAGGAGCTGTTTTTT. The chain is built from TRBV28 and TRBJ2-2, with a weak D call TRBD2 (6 bases). Germline lookup yields CDR1 MDHEN and CDR2 SYDVKM. The CDR3 has 15 residues.

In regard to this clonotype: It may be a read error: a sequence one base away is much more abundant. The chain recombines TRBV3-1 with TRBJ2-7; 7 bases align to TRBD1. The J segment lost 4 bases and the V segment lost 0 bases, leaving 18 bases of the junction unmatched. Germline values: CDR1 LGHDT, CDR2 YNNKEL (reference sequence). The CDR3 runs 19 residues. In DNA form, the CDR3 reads TGTGCCAGCAGCCAAGAACCCACACAAGCCGGGACAGCTTTATACGAGCAGTACTTC. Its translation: CASSQEPTQAGTALYEQYF.

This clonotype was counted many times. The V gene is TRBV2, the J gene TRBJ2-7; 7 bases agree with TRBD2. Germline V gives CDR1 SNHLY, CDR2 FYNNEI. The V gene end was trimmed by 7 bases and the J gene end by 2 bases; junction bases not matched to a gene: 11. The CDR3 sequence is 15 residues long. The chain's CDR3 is CASTPGEGLTYEQYF. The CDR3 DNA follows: TGTGCCAGCACACCGGGGGAGGGGTTGACCTACGAGCAGTACTTC.

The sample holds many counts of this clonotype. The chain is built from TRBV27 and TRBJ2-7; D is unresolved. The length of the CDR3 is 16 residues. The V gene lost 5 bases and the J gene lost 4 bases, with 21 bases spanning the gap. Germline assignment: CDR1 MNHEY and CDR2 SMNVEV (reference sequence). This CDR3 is CASSPNPPRPDYEQYF. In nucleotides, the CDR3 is TGTGCCAGCAGTCCCAACCCTCCACGACCAGATTACGAGCAGTACTTC.

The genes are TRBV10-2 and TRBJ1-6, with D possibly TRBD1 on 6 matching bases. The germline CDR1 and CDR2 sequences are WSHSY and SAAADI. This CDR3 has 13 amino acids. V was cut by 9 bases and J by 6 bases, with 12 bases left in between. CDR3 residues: CASIQGFNSPLHF. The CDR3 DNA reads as TGCGCCAGTATACAGGGATTTAATTCACCCCTCCACTTT.

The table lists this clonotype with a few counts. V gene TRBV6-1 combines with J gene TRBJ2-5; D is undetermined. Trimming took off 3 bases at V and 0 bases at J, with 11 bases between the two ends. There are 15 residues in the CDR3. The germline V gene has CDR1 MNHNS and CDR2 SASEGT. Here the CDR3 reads CASSDPSRYQETQYF. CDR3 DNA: TGTGCCAGCAGTGACCCCAGTAGGTACCAAGAGACCCAGTACTTC.

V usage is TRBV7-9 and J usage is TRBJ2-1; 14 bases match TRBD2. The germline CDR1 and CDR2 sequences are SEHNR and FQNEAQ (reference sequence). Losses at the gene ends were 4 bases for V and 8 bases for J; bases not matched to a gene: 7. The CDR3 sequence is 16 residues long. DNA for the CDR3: TGTGCCAGCAGCTCGAGGGGACTAGCGGGAGTGGATGAGCAGTTCTTC. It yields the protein CASSSRGLAGVDEQFF.

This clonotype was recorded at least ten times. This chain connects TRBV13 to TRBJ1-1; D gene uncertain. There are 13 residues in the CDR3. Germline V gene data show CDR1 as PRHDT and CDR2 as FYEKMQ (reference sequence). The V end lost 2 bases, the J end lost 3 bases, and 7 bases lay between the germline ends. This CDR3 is CASSLYGYTEAFF. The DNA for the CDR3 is TGTGCCAGCAGCTTATACGGTTACACTGAAGCTTTCTTT.

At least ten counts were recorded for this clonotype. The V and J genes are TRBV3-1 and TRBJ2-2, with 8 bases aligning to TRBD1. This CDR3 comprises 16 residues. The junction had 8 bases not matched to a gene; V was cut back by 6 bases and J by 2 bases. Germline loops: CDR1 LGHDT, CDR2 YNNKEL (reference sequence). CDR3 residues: CASSKIGQGNTGELFF. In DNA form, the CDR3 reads TGTGCCAGCAGTAAAATAGGACAGGGTAACACCGGGGAGCTGTTTTTT.

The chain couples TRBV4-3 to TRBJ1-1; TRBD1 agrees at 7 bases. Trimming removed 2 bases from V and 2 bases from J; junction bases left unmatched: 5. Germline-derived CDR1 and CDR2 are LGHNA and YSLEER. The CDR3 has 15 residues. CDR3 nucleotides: TGCGCCAGCAGCCAACAGGGGGATTTTAACACTGAAGCTTTCTTT. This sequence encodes CASSQQGDFNTEAFF.

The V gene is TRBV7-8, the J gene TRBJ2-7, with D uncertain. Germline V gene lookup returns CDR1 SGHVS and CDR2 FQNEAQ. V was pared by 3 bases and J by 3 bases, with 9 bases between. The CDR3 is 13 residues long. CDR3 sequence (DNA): TGTGCCAGCAGCTTTACACCTAACTACGAGCAGTACTTC. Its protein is CASSFTPNYEQYF.

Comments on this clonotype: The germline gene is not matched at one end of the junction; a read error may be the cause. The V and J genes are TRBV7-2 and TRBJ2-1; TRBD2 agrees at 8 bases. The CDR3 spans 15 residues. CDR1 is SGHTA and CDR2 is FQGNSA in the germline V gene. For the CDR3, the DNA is TGTGCCAGCGGCTTAGGGGCACGCGGGGGGAATGAGCAGTTCTTC. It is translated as CASGLGARGGNEQFF. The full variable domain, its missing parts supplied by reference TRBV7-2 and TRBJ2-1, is GAGVSQSPSNKVTEKGKDVELRCDPISGHTALYWYRQSLGQGLEFLIYFQGNSAPDKSGLPSDRFSAERTGGSVSTLTIQRTQQEDSAVYLCASGLGARGGNEQFFGPGTRLTVL.

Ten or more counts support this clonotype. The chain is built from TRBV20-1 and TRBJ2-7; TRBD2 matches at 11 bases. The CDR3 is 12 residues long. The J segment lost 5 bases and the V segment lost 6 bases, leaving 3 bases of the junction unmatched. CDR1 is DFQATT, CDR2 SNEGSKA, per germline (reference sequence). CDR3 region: CSALAGGHEQYF. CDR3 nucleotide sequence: TGCAGTGCGCTAGCGGGAGGTCACGAGCAGTACTTC.

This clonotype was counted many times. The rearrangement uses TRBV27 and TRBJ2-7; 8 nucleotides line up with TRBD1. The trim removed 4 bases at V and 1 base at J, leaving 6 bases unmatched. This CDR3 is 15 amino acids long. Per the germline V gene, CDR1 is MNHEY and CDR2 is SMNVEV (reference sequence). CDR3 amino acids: CASSYRGTGSYEQYF. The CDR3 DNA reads TGTGCCAGCAGTTACCGCGGGACAGGTTCCTACGAGCAGTACTTC.

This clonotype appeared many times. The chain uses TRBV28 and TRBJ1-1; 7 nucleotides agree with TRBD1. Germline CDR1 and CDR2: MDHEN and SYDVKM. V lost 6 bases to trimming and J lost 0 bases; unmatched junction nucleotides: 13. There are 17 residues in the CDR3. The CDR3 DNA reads TGTGCCAGCAGCCACTCCCGGCCGGGACAGATGAACACTGAAGCTTTCTTT. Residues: CASSHSRPGQMNTEAFF.

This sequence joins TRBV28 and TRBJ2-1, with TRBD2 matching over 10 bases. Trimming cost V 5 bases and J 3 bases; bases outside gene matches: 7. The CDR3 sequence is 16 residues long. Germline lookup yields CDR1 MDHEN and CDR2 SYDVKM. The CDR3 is CASSPRLAGDYNEQFF. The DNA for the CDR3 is TGTGCCAGCAGTCCCAGACTAGCGGGCGACTACAATGAGCAGTTCTTC.

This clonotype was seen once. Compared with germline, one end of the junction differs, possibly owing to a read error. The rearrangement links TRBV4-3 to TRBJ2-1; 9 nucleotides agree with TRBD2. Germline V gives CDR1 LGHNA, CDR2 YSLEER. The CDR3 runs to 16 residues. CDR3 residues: CAGSQNSGGTYNEQFF. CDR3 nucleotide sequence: TGCGCCGGCAGCCAAAATAGCGGGGGAACATACAATGAGCAGTTCTTC.

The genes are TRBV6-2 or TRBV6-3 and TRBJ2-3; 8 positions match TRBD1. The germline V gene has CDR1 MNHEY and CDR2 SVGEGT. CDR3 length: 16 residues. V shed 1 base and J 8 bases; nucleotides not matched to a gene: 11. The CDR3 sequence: CASSYYDRGRKVTQYF. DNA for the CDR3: TGTGCCAGCAGTTACTACGACAGGGGTCGTAAAGTTACGCAGTATTTT.

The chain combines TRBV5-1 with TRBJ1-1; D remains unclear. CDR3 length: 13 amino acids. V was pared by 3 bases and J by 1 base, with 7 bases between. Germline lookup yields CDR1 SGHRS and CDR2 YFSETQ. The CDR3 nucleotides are TGCGCCAGCAGCTGGTGGCAGAACACTGAAGCTTTCTTT. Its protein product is CASSWWQNTEAFF.

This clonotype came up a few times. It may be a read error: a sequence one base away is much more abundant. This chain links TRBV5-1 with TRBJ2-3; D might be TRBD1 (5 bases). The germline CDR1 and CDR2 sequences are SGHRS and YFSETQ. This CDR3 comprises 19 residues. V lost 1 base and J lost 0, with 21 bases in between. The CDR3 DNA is TGCGCCAGCAGCTTGATTCCGTCCAGGGAAATGGCTAGCACAGATACGCAGTATTTT. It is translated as CASSLIPSREMASTDTQYF.

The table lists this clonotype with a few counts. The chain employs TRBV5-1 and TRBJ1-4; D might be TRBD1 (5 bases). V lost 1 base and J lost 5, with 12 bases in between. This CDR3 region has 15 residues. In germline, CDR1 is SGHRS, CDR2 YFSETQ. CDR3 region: CASSLSRGENEKLFF. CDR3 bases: TGCGCCAGCAGCTTGTCAAGGGGCGAAAATGAAAAACTGTTTTTT. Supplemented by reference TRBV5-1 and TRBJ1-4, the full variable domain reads KAGVTQTPRYLIKTRGQQVTLSCSPISGHRSVSWYQQTPGQGLQFLFEYFSETQRNKGNFPGRFSGRQFSNSRSEMNVSTLELGDSALYLCASSLSRGENEKLFFGSGTQLSVL.

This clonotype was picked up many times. CDR3 protein: CSVLGTGLEETQYF. The CDR3 region has the DNA TGCAGCGTCCTAGGCACAGGGCTAGAAGAGACCCAGTACTTC. The chain is built from TRBV29-1 and TRBJ2-5, with TRBD1 as a possible D gene (6 bases). There are 14 residues in the CDR3. V was cut by 6 bases and J by 3 bases, with 17 bases left in between. Germline V CDR1 and CDR2: SQVTM, ANQGSEA.

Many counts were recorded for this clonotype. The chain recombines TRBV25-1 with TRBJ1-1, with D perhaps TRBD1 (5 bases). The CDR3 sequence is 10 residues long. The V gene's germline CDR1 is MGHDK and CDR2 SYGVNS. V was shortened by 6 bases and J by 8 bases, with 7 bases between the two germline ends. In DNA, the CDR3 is TGTGCCAGCAGCGGGACGGAAGCTTTCTTT. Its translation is CASSGTEAFF.